This T cell receptor delta chain came from a study of γδ T cells in repeated Plasmodium falciparum infection. Bulk repertoires came from Vgamma9/Vdelta2+ or Vdelta2-negative gammadelta T cells flow-sorted from PBMC. TCRdb fed the multiplex PCR reads into CATT to redo clone calling. This sample yields 85,000 to 95,000 delta-chain clones, of which more than 1.4% are seen a single time; around 8.1% belongs to the top ten. This clone has ten or more counts. A far larger clone is one base from this, pointing to a likely read error. The sample contains more than one DNA sequence encoding this CDR3. CDR1 and CDR2 from the germline V gene are GEAIGNYY and EKD. The CDR3 runs to 21 residues.

The sequenced sample was gamma-delta T cells from blood. The source of this sequence is a pool of human donors (malaria-infected and uninfected, not separated). V gene TRDV2 combines with J gene TRDJ1, with 9 bases fitting TRDD3. For the CDR3, the DNA is TGTGCCTGTGACCAGGGACAATTACTGGGGGACCACTTAAGTAACACTGATAAACTCATCTTT. Translation: CACDQGQLLGDHLSNTDKLIF.